This T cell receptor beta chain came from a study of T cell responses to AZD1222 COVID-19 vaccine. Study outcomes and limitations: No repertoire was sampled before or during the peak T cell response, only after it. Mapped onto spike, vaccine-associated CD4 TCRs spanned it and were dominant at 160-218 and 743-854.

Clones were read by immunoSEQ multiplex PCR, and TCRdb kept only the in-frame ones, dropping some. The sample carries 150,000 to 180,000 clones, approximately 90% recorded once. This CDR3 region has 17 residues. Germline V gene data show CDR1 as MNHEY and CDR2 as SMNVEV (reference sequence). With 5 bases removed from V and 4 bases from J, the gap between germline ends came to 24 bases. Of note for this clone: What it binds is not known.

V gene TRBV27 combines with J gene TRBJ2-7, with TRBD1 as a possible D gene (6 bases). The material was peripheral blood, obtained on day 0 of AZD1222 vaccination. This TCR was recovered from an adult in good health. The CDR3 DNA reads as TGTGCCAGCAGTACCTGGGTCCCTCAGGGGCTGGGGTACGAGCAGTACTTC. It translates to CASSTWVPQGLGYEQYF.